The 4 T cell receptor beta chains below come from one sample, sequenced in a study of human T cells and chemical hapten exposure. TCRdb re-called the RACE reads with MiXCR, one entry per CDR3 protein. The sample consists of about 93,000 distinct CDR3 sequences, 8.5% to 9% of them appearing once. Sample time point: healthy volunteer bleed at 2 weeks. Unfractionated whole blood served as the source for total RNA extraction. Sequences were obtained from whole blood. The receptors were sampled from a female donor in good health. Some clones in this sample may be carry-over from other donors' samples.

This clonotype was counted between two and nine times. The chain recombines TRBV5-1 with TRBJ2-3, with 8 bases identical to TRBD1. Germline CDR1 is SGHRS and CDR2 is YFSETQ. CDR3 length: 15 residues. The V segment lost 4 bases and the J segment 2 bases; nucleotides outside the gene matches: 6. CDR3 in amino acids: CASSPGQASTDTQYF. CDR3 DNA: TGCGCCAGCAGCCCGGGACAGGCGTCCACAGATACGCAGTATTTT.

The chain couples TRBV20-1 to TRBJ1-2; maybe TRBD1 (5 bases). Trimming left V 3 bases short and J 0 bases short, with 8 bases between. The CDR3 spans 13 residues. Germline CDR1 DFQATT, CDR2 SNEGSKA (reference sequence). CDR3 amino acids: CSASGGANYGYTF. The CDR3 DNA reads as TGCAGTGCTAGCGGGGGGGCTAACTATGGCTACACCTTC.

The chain joins TRBV4-1 to TRBJ2-7, with 12 positions matching TRBD2. Trimming at V came to 5 bases and at J to 2 bases, leaving 4 bases not matched to a gene. Germline V gives CDR1 MGHRA, CDR2 YSYEKL. The CDR3 is 15 amino acids. This CDR3 is CASSSGLAGTYEQYF. CDR3 nucleotides: TGCGCCAGCAGCTCCGGACTAGCGGGGACCTACGAGCAGTACTTC.

Worth noting for this clonotype: At one boundary the junction diverges from the germline segment, which might be a read error. V is TRBV12-3 or TRBV12-4 and J is TRBJ2-1, with a weak D call TRBD1 (6 bases). The CDR3 has 14 amino acids. CDR3 protein: CANSLTDPGHRGFF. The CDR3 DNA reads as TGTGCCAACAGTTTAACCGATCCGGGACACCGAGGGTTCTTC.